Below, one T cell receptor beta chain is given with its context. Antigen: not known. The sample is drawn from a study of shared clonotypes between healthy human individuals. For the study at large: Serving as donors were a couple of women and a few men, whose ages spanned 18 to 49. Overall study results and limits: Naive CD4 clonotypes were shared across a few donors at 5% to 6%. Estimated clonotype richness was generally higher in naive than memory subsets.

Positively selected for CCR7, the CD45RO-negative cells used as naive CD8 cells excluded terminally differentiated effector memory CD45RA+ cells. Germline V gene lookup returns CDR1 MDHEN and CDR2 SYDVKM. Between the trimmed V and J ends, which lost 3 bases and 6 bases, there was a span of 9 bases. The CDR3 spans 13 residues. Sequencing used immunoSEQ multiplex PCR; TCRdb keeps in-frame clones, though not all of them. Of 1.5 million to 2.5 million clones listed, approximately 95% are singletons. This TCR derives from a man between 18 and 29 years old in good health. V is TRBV28 and J is TRBJ1-5; D call uncertain. The specimen was naive CD8+ T cells sorted from blood. The CDR3 here is CASSFSKSQPQHF. Here the CDR3 DNA reads TGTGCCAGCAGTTTCTCGAAATCTCAGCCCCAGCATTTT. The variable domain in full, completed from reference TRBV28 and TRBJ1-5, reads DVKVTQSSRYLVKRTGEKVFLECVQDMDHENMFWYRQDPGLGLRLIYFSYDVKMKEKGDIPEGYSVSREKKERFSLILESASTNQTSMYLCASSFSKSQPQHFGDGTRLSIL.